The T cell receptor beta chain described here comes from a study of memory CD4+ T cells and cytomegalovirus serostatus. Study-wide background: Healthy Belgian adult donors included under ten CMV-positive and 24 CMV-negative people. Whole-study findings and limits: Each of approximately 70 CMV-associated TCRbeta sequences occurred in one to five individuals.

This CDR3 region has 14 residues. Trimming stripped 1 base from V and 8 bases from J, with 12 bases between. CDR1 is SGHAT and CDR2 is FQNNGV in the germline V gene. Single viable CD3+CD4+CD8-CD45RO+ cells were sorted as the memory CD4+ T cells. Positive selection with CD4 microbeads enriched total CD4+ T cells. About this clone itself: What it binds is not known.

The table came from immunoSEQ multiplex PCR; TCRdb's copy has only in-frame clones and leaves some out. The table shows 50,000 to 75,000 clones, with 75% to 90% occurring only once. Sequencing was carried out using memory CD4+ T cells from blood. The sequence was collected from an adult in good health and CMV-seronegative. V and J are TRBV11-2 and TRBJ1-3; D possibly corresponds to TRBD1 (5 bases). CDR3 sequence: CASSLAYRPHTIYF. For the CDR3, the DNA is TGTGCCAGCAGCTTAGCTTACAGGCCGCACACCATATATTTT.